The 24 T cell receptor beta chains below were found in one sample sequenced in a study of long-term antiretroviral therapy in people with HIV. Researchers ran immunoSEQ v3.0 at survey level. Libraries were prepared by immunoSEQ multiplex PCR; TCRdb keeps only in-frame clonotypes and omits some of them. Among 30,000 to 40,000 clones listed, roughly nine tenths were seen once. The sample was unsorted PBMCs, taken 1.1 years after starting antiretroviral therapy. The receptors stem from a man aged 18 to 30 with HIV.

The rearrangement uses TRBV6-1 and TRBJ1-5; 9 bases agree with TRBD1. The CDR3 is made up of 15 amino acids. Germline V gene sequence: CDR1 MNHNS, CDR2 SASEGT. The V and J ends lost 3 bases and 5 bases, in that order; junction bases with no gene match: 5. CDR3 sequence: CASSEGQGGYQPQHF. Written as DNA, the CDR3 is TGTGCCAGCAGTGAGGGACAGGGAGGATATCAGCCCCAGCATTTT.

The CDR3 loop is CASSPGQGYEQYF. CDR3 DNA sequence: TGTGCCAGCAGCCCAGGACAGGGCTACGAGCAGTACTTC. The chain couples TRBV9 to TRBJ2-7, with 8 bases that match TRBD1. CDR1 and CDR2 from the germline V gene are SGDLS and YYNGEE. With V trimmed by 4 bases and J by 3 bases, 3 bases remained unmatched. The CDR3 has 13 residues.

The V and J genes are TRBV25-1 and TRBJ1-1, with D perhaps TRBD1 (6 bases). Trimming took off 2 bases at V and 2 bases at J, with 12 bases between the two ends. This CDR3 has 15 residues. Germline V gene sequence: CDR1 MGHDK, CDR2 SYGVNS. The CDR3 nucleotides are TGTGCCAGCAGTGAAGGGGGGCCCGCTAACACTGAAGCTTTCTTT. Its protein is CASSEGGPANTEAFF.

The chain joins TRBV10-3 to TRBJ1-1; no firm D call. The germline CDR1 and CDR2 sequences are ENHRY and SYGVKD. The CDR3 covers 13 residues. V dropped 10 bases and J dropped 9 bases, with 21 bases sitting between them. In nucleotides, the CDR3 is TGTGCCAGTTCAGGTCAGTCCTCCGGAAAAGCTTTCTTT. It encodes CASSGQSSGKAFF.

The chain recombines TRBV2 with TRBJ1-4; no definite D call. V was clipped by 5 bases and J by 3 bases, with 7 bases between them. Germline CDR1 is SNHLY and CDR2 is FYNNEI. This CDR3 region has 13 residues. The CDR3 sequence is CASSWGSNEKLFF. CDR3 sequence (DNA): TGTGCCAGCAGTTGGGGATCTAATGAAAAACTGTTTTTT.

The chain links TRBV6-1 to TRBJ2-7; D gene unclear. V was pared by 0 bases and J by 9 bases, with 9 bases between. Germline lookup yields CDR1 MNHNS and CDR2 SASEGT. The CDR3 is 12 residues long. Here the CDR3 DNA reads TGTGCCAGCAGTGAAGCGTCCGACTGGCAGTACTTC. This encodes CASSEASDWQYF.

J is TRBJ2-1 and V is TRBV28; D ambiguous. CDR3 length equals 16 residues. The germline V and J ends were trimmed by 1 base and 2 bases, with 12 bases remaining between them. Looked up from germline, CDR1 is MDHEN and CDR2 is SYDVKM. The CDR3 region has the DNA TGTGCCAGCAGTTTATTGTCTCGCCGAGCCTACAATGAGCAGTTCTTC. Amino acid sequence: CASSLLSRRAYNEQFF.

This clone was picked up a small number of times. This sequence joins TRBV6-1 and TRBJ1-2, with D perhaps matching TRBD1 (6 bases). Trimming cost V 1 base and J 3 bases, with 12 bases left between them. Germline assignment: CDR1 MNHNS and CDR2 SASEGT. The CDR3 totals 15 residues. DNA for the CDR3: TGTGCCAGCAGTGAAGGGACAGCGATTGACTATGGCTACACCTTC. Translating it yields CASSEGTAIDYGYTF.

The rearrangement links TRBV6-5 to TRBJ1-5; possible D gene TRBD1, 6 bases. V was pared by 4 bases and J by 3 bases, with 16 bases between. CDR1 and CDR2 from the germline V gene are MNHEY and SVGAGI. CDR3 length equals 16 residues. CDR3 amino acids: CASSLTTGQDNQPQHF. CDR3 nucleotide sequence: TGTGCCAGCAGTTTGACCACAGGGCAAGACAATCAGCCCCAGCATTTT.

The rearrangement links TRBV18 to TRBJ2-1, with a tentative D call TRBD1 (6 bases). Trimming took off 2 bases at V and 7 bases at J, with 18 bases between the two ends. The CDR3 is 16 amino acids. The germline gives CDR1 KGHSH, CDR2 LQKENI. The CDR3 region is CASSPENRAALNEQFF. For the CDR3, the DNA is TGTGCCAGCTCACCAGAAAACAGGGCCGCACTAAATGAGCAGTTCTTC.

The J gene is TRBJ2-7, the V gene TRBV4-1; 8 nucleotides line up with TRBD1. This CDR3 spans 15 amino acids. In germline, CDR1 is MGHRA, CDR2 YSYEKL. With V trimmed by 1 base and J by 3 bases, 5 bases remained unmatched. CDR3 loop: CASSQAGTGHYEQYF. CDR3 DNA sequence: TGCGCCAGCAGCCAAGCCGGGACAGGCCACTACGAGCAGTACTTC.

The rearrangement joins TRBV15 to TRBJ1-5; 10 bases match TRBD1. Losses at the gene ends were 11 bases for V and 5 bases for J; bases not matched to a gene: 9. This CDR3 contains 14 residues. Germline loops: CDR1 LNHNV, CDR2 YYDKDF (reference sequence). CDR3 in amino acids: CASGQGGAYQPQHF. As DNA, the CDR3 is TGTGCCTCCGGACAGGGGGGCGCCTATCAGCCCCAGCATTTT.

The chain recombines TRBV9 with TRBJ2-2, with TRBD2 matching 8 bases. CDR1 and CDR2 from the germline V gene are SGDLS and YYNGEE. V was clipped by 3 bases and J by 5 bases; unmatched bases: 6. The CDR3 is 15 amino acids. This chain's CDR3 is CASSAGGPGTGELFF. The DNA of the CDR3 is TGTGCCAGCAGCGCGGGGGGGCCCGGGACCGGGGAGCTGTTTTTT.

This clone was detected a few times. The junction does not match germline at one end; this may be a read error. The chain links TRBV2 to TRBJ2-7; 10 nucleotides agree with TRBD2. Germline values: CDR1 SNHLY, CDR2 FYNNEI. The CDR3 extends over 12 amino acids. The DNA of the CDR3 is TGTGCCAGCAGACCCCTGGGTCTAGCGGGAGTCTTC. Protein sequence: CASRPLGLAGVF.

In its sample, this clone was seen a few times. The chain combines TRBV4-1 with TRBJ1-1; no clear D. The length of the CDR3 is 13 residues. V lost 4 bases, J lost 1 base, and 7 bases lay in between. Germline CDR1 is MGHRA and CDR2 is YSYEKL. Here the CDR3 DNA reads TGCGCCAGCAGCCTACAGCAGAACACTGAAGCTTTCTTT. Its translation: CASSLQQNTEAFF.

The chain is built from TRBV28 and TRBJ2-7; D not certain. The V end lost 5 bases, the J end lost 0 bases, and 5 bases lay between the germline ends. Germline V gene sequence: CDR1 MDHEN, CDR2 SYDVKM. The CDR3 is 12 residues long. The CDR3 loop is CASSAPSYEQYF. CDR3 DNA sequence: TGTGCCAGCAGTGCGCCCTCCTACGAGCAGTACTTC.

This clone is labeled medium-sized. The chain has TRBV19 and TRBJ2-1, with 7 bases fitting TRBD2. Germline V lookup: CDR1 LNHDA, CDR2 SQIVND (reference sequence). With 10 bases clipped from V and 0 bases from J, the junction kept 9 bases outside the gene matches. The CDR3 consists of 15 residues. Here the CDR3 reads CATTLGGGSYNEQFF. CDR3 DNA sequence: TGTGCCACAACTCTTGGCGGGGGCTCCTACAATGAGCAGTTCTTC.

The genes are TRBV6-5 and TRBJ1-5; tentatively, D is TRBD1 (6 bases). Trimming stripped 4 bases from V and 4 bases from J, with 11 bases between. This CDR3 comprises 14 residues. Per the germline V gene, CDR1 is MNHEY and CDR2 is SVGAGI. The CDR3 coding sequence is TGTGCCAGCAGTTCGACAGGTTCTAATCAGCCCCAGCATTTT. This encodes CASSSTGSNQPQHF.

This clone was counted a single time. The chain carries TRBV27 and TRBJ2-7, with D possibly being TRBD1 or TRBD2 (5 bases each). V gave up 6 bases and J gave up 2 bases, with 20 bases separating them. The CDR3 is 16 residues long. Per germline, CDR1 MNHEY and CDR2 SMNVEV (reference sequence). For the CDR3, the DNA is TGTGCCAGCAGCCGAAAACCTCCCGGGACCACCTACGAGCAGTACTTC. Residues: CASSRKPPGTTYEQYF.

The J gene is TRBJ2-7, the V gene TRBV5-1, with TRBD1 identical over 8 bases. CDR3 length: 16 amino acids. Trimming took 1 base from V and 4 from J; bases not matched to a gene: 10. In germline, CDR1 is SGHRS, CDR2 YFSETQ. CDR3 DNA sequence: TGCGCCAGCAGCTTGACTATGACAGGGGACCCATACGAGCAGTACTTC. Protein: CASSLTMTGDPYEQYF.

The V call is TRBV7-9, the J call TRBJ1-3, with D possibly TRBD1 on 5 matching bases. Trimming took off 4 bases at V and 0 bases at J, with 22 bases between the two ends. The V gene's germline CDR1 is SEHNR and CDR2 FQNEAQ (reference sequence). This CDR3 has 19 residues. CDR3: CASSSPPWGGTSSGNTIYF. In DNA, the CDR3 is TGTGCCAGCAGCTCCCCACCCTGGGGGGGAACGAGCTCTGGAAACACCATATATTTT.

This clone has just one count. V and J are TRBV6-5 and TRBJ1-1, with a weak D call TRBD1 (6 bases). V lost 2 bases to trimming and J lost 8 bases, with 15 bases between them. Germline CDR1 MNHEY, CDR2 SVGAGI. The CDR3 extends over 14 amino acids. CDR3 DNA sequence: TGTGCCAGCAGTTACGTCTCAGGGGTCCGGGAAGCTTTCTTT. It yields the protein CASSYVSGVREAFF.

The chain recombines TRBV5-3 with TRBJ2-1; a weak D match, TRBD2 (5 bases). TRBV5-3 is placed among ORFs of uncertain function. The CDR3 sequence is 15 residues long. Trimming stripped 1 base from V and 3 bases from J, with 11 bases between. For the CDR3, the DNA is TGTGCCAGAAGCTTGCAGCGGAGGCTCTACAATGAGCAGTTCTTC. It yields the protein CARSLQRRLYNEQFF.

The J gene is TRBJ2-5, the V gene TRBV18; 10 bases are a match to TRBD2. Germline V gene lookup returns CDR1 KGHSH and CDR2 LQKENI. Trimming took 3 bases from V and 1 from J; bases not matched to a gene: 5. CDR3 length: 16 residues. The chain's CDR3 is CASSPLAGGIQETQYF. In DNA form, the CDR3 reads TGTGCCAGCTCACCGTTAGCGGGGGGAATCCAAGAGACCCAGTACTTC.